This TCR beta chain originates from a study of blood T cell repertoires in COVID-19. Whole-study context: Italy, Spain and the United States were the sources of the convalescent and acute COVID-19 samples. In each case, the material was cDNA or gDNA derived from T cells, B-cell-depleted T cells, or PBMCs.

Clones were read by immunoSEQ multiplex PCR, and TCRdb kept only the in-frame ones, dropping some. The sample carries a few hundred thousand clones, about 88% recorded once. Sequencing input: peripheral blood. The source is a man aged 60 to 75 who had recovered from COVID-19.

The CDR3 nucleotides are TGTGCCACCAGCAGAGTTTCAGGGACTAATGAAAAACTGTTTTTT. As protein: CATSRVSGTNEKLFF. The rearrangement uses TRBV15 and TRBJ1-4; a weak D match, TRBD1 (5 bases). The V gene's germline CDR1 is LNHNV and CDR2 YYDKDF (reference sequence). V shed 1 base and J shed 2 bases, with 8 bases lying between them. The CDR3 totals 15 residues. The full variable domain, completed using reference TRBV15 and TRBJ1-4, is DAMVIQNPRYQVTQFGKPVTLSCSQTLNHNVMYWYQQKSSQAPKLLFHYYDKDFNNEADTPDNFQSRRPNTSFCFLDIRSPGLGDTAMYLCATSRVSGTNEKLFFGSGTQLSVL.